Listed below are T cell receptor beta chains from one sample, sequenced in a study of T cells after posttransplantation cyclophosphamide. Sequenced by immunoSEQ multiplex PCR; TCRdb stores in-frame clones only, minus some. Among 20,000 to 25,000 clones listed, approximately 71% were seen once. The sample taken for sequencing was memory CD4+ T cells sorted from PBMCs. These receptors all stem from a woman in her sixties or seventies in good health, CMV-negative, and a related stem cell transplant donor. Each CDR3 is given with its conserved first and last residue.

TRBV2 CASSVSLRGTQYF
TRBV28 CASSSPSTQGMNTEAFF
TRBV6-4 CASSRTFTDTQYF
TRBV4-3 CASSQGLLREQYF
TRBV9 CASSAPRGRGTDTQYF
TRBV28 CASSIPASGSYEQYF
TRBV28 CASCLSGRASEQFF
TRBV5-1 CASSLQQGSEGYTF
TRBV28 CASRGPSGNYGYTF
TRBV5-6 CASSFLQGDGGYTF
TRBV10-1 CASSDLGGRGASGDTQYF
TRBV5-5 CASSLENDRLNQPQHF
TRBV7-2 CASSRQSSGNTIYF
TRBV16 CASSQFRGVIQETQYF
TRBV5-1 CASSLDIAGASEQFF
TRBV5-6 CASSFGLAGGEDTQYF
TRBV28 CASSDGGEHTEAFF
TRBV19 CGQGPPYEQYF
TRBV5-1 CASSLAGFGTDTQYF
TRBV25-1 CASSEAGAPETQYF
TRBV5-4 CASSLFDRFTEAFF
TRBV5-1 CASRPWVAGGQETQYF
TRBV5-1 CASSGRQGAGNEQFF
TRBV6-1 CASSDPGQGRNQPQHF
TRBV6-5 CASSYVRDSYSPLHF
TRBV6-5 CASGRLAYEQYF
TRBV6-4 CASSRDYLGEQYF
TRBV4-3 CASSQELLRGTGRNNQPQHF
TRBV30 CAWGQDGTEAFF
TRBV29-1 CSAPRASRDEQFF
TRBV12-5 CASGRDSNYGYTF
TRBV27 CASRIRTGGSNEQFF
TRBV4-3 CASSQELAGGLTADTQYF
TRBV9 CASSVGGTDTQYF
TRBV7-8 CASSPAWGGLGEQYF
TRBV28 CASSTSRGIDYEQYF
TRBV5-6 CASSLPTASGNTIYF
TRBV19 CASGRGRKGNQPQHF
TRBV27 CASSLTLGYHEQYF
TRBV7-7 CASSPRLAGRTDTQYF
TRBV7-9 CASRKTGGNTEAFF
TRBV7-2 CASSFRDTYEQYF
TRBV18 CASSPLGQGNNSPLHF
TRBV28 CASSLSGQGGEKLFF